This T cell receptor beta chain was documented in a study of blood T cells in healthy people across ages. Through a sample-barcoded 5' primer and a J-beta primer mix, a second PCR was run for roughly 7 to 12 cycles. TCRdb fed the 5' RACE reads into MiXCR, producing one record per CDR3 protein. The sample has around 1,000,000 distinct CDR3 sequences, approximately 25% seen once. Worth noting for this clonotype: Antigen specificity is unknown.

Study results and caveats: Not knowing donor CMV status may have confounded expanded clonotype changes.

Separately, the same data were catalogued under a study of T cells of mothers and their children.

The receptor's source is a girl aged 2-15 years in good health. Sequenced: blood.

The DNA of the CDR3 is TGTGCCAGCAGCACCGACCCTTCCTCCTACAATGAGCAGTTCTTC. Translating it yields CASSTDPSSYNEQFF. The rearrangement joins TRBV5-5 to TRBJ2-1; D call uncertain. The CDR3 length is 15 residues. The germline V and J ends were trimmed by 4 bases and 0 bases, with 11 bases remaining between them. Per germline, CDR1 SGHKS and CDR2 YYEKEE (reference sequence).